The 18 T cell receptor beta chains below come from one sample, sequenced in a study of T cell responses to AZD1222 COVID-19 vaccine. The data were produced by immunoSEQ multiplex PCR, yet TCRdb's version contains in-frame clones alone and is incomplete. The data show 150,000 or so clones, approximately 93% seen once. The material was peripheral blood, obtained on day 0 of AZD1222 vaccination. The origin of the receptors is an adult in good health.

The V call is TRBV7-8, the J call TRBJ2-7, with 7 bases lining up with TRBD1. With V trimmed by 4 bases and J by 2 bases, 5 bases remained unmatched. The CDR3 has 14 amino acids. In germline, CDR1 is SGHVS, CDR2 FQNEAQ. The CDR3 nucleotides read TGTGCCAGCAGCTGGAGCACAGGGGCCTACGAGCAGTACTTC. Translation gives CASSWSTGAYEQYF.

The chain joins TRBV6-5 to TRBJ1-6; 8 bases map to TRBD1. The CDR3 loop spans 14 amino acids. The V gene's germline CDR1 is MNHEY and CDR2 SVGAGI. Trimming cost V 7 bases and J 9 bases; bases outside gene matches: 8. The DNA for the CDR3 is TGTGCCAGCATCGCACAGGGGGGAGGTTCACCCCTCCACTTT. It is translated as CASIAQGGGSPLHF.

This chain uses TRBV3-1 (or the pseudogene TRBV3-2) with TRBJ1-1; TRBD1 matches at 7 bases. The CDR3 sequence is 17 residues long. Germline CDR1 is LGHDT and CDR2 is YNNKEL (reference sequence). With 2 bases clipped from V and 3 bases from J, the junction kept 12 bases outside the gene matches. CDR3 protein: CASSQSATGTVYTEAFF. CDR3 sequence (DNA): TGTGCCAGCAGCCAATCAGCTACCGGGACAGTGTACACTGAAGCTTTCTTT.

The rearrangement joins TRBV12-3 or TRBV12-4 to TRBJ2-3; D might be TRBD1 or TRBD2, each matching 7 bases. Trimming left V 4 bases short and J 9 bases short, with 14 bases between. The CDR3 sequence is 13 residues long. This CDR3 reads CASSSQGRGTQYF. CDR3 sequence (DNA): TGTGCCAGCAGTTCACAGGGGAGGGGGACGCAGTATTTT.

The chain couples TRBV18 to TRBJ1-5; 7 nucleotides line up with TRBD1. Germline CDR1 is KGHSH and CDR2 is LQKENI. The CDR3 runs to 16 residues. V lost 6 bases and J lost 5; bases outside the gene matches: 13. CDR3 DNA sequence: TGTGCCAGCTCCTCCTACCGGGACAGCGATGATCAGCCCCAGCATTTT. This gives the protein CASSSYRDSDDQPQHF.

This clone was counted once. The chain recombines TRBV5-5 with TRBJ2-7; a possible D gene is TRBD2 (7 bases). Germline CDR1 SGHKS, CDR2 YYEKEE (reference sequence). Deletions cut 4 bases from V and 3 bases from J, with 14 bases between. The CDR3 covers 14 residues. The CDR3 DNA follows: TGTGCCAGCAGCGCGGGGGCGGCTTTCTACGAGCAGTACTTC. It yields the protein CASSAGAAFYEQYF.

The rearrangement uses TRBV19 and TRBJ1-1, with unresolved D. The V end was cut by 1 base, the J end by 0 bases, with 3 bases between. This CDR3 region has 13 residues. CDR1 is LNHDA, CDR2 SQIVND, per germline (reference sequence). This chain's CDR3 is CASSIGMNTEAFF. The CDR3, as DNA: TGTGCCAGTAGTATAGGCATGAACACTGAAGCTTTCTTT.

The sample holds one count of this clone. The chain joins TRBV6-5 to TRBJ1-1, with D possibly matching TRBD1 (6 bases). Germline CDR1 and CDR2: MNHEY and SVGAGI. The CDR3 consists of 15 residues. The V end was cut by 5 bases, the J end by 2 bases, with 15 bases between. The CDR3, as DNA: TGTGCCAGCAGTCCGAAAATGACAGGAAACACTGAAGCTTTCTTT. Encoded protein: CASSPKMTGNTEAFF.

To note about this clone: One end of the junction is discordant with germline, which a read error may explain. The CDR3 loop reads CASSSYRGGNSEAFF. DNA for the CDR3: TGTGCCAGCAGTTCCTACAGGGGGGGGAACAGTGAAGCTTTCTTT. The V gene is TRBV28, the J gene TRBJ1-1, with 8 bases lining up with TRBD1. The germline V gene encodes CDR1 MDHEN and CDR2 SYDVKM. The CDR3 contains 15 residues.

The chain carries TRBV28 and TRBJ2-7; possible D gene TRBD1, 5 bases. Germline CDR1 MDHEN, CDR2 SYDVKM. Trimming took off 1 base at V and 0 bases at J, with 10 bases between the two ends. This CDR3 region has 15 residues. CDR3 in amino acids: CASSLFPGRSYEQYF. DNA of the CDR3: TGTGCCAGCAGTTTATTTCCAGGGCGCTCCTACGAGCAGTACTTC. Looking up the rest from reference TRBV28 and TRBJ2-7 gives the full variable domain: DVKVTQSSRYLVKRTGEKVFLECVQDMDHENMFWYRQDPGLGLRLIYFSYDVKMKEKGDIPEGYSVSREKKERFSLILESASTNQTSMYLCASSLFPGRSYEQYFGPGTRLTVT.

The J gene is TRBJ2-2, the V gene TRBV28, with D tentatively TRBD1 (5 bases). V lost 4 bases and J lost 5, with 14 bases in between. The CDR3 consists of 15 residues. CDR1 and CDR2 from the germline V gene are MDHEN and SYDVKM. CDR3 sequence reads: CASSSDSDETGELFF. In nucleotides, the CDR3 is TGTGCCAGCAGTTCAGACAGCGACGAGACCGGGGAGCTGTTTTTT.

V usage is TRBV14 and J usage is TRBJ2-7; D gene uncertain. The germline gives CDR1 SGHDN, CDR2 FVKESK. The CDR3 has 15 residues. V was pared by 1 base and J by 2 bases, with 12 bases between. This CDR3 is CASSQGFQRAYEQYF. In DNA form, the CDR3 reads TGTGCCAGCAGCCAAGGGTTTCAGCGAGCCTACGAGCAGTACTTC.

The chain recombines TRBV9 with TRBJ2-2; 9 nucleotides match TRBD2. Germline V gene sequence: CDR1 SGDLS, CDR2 YYNGEE. The CDR3 has 15 amino acids. After removal of 0 bases from V and 13 bases from J, the junction contained 10 bases not matched to a gene. Here the CDR3 DNA reads TGTGCCAGCAGCGTAGGGTCGGCTAGCGGGAAAGGGCTGTTTTTT. Its protein is CASSVGSASGKGLFF.

The V and J genes are TRBV4-1 and TRBJ1-5; the D gene is possibly TRBD1 (5 bases). The CDR3 consists of 16 residues. Between the trimmed V and J ends, which lost 1 base and 3 bases, there was a span of 13 bases. Germline-derived CDR1 and CDR2 are MGHRA and YSYEKL. The CDR3: CASSQAGRGYNQPQHF. The CDR3 nucleotides are TGCGCCAGCAGCCAAGCGGGGAGGGGATACAATCAGCCCCAGCATTTT.

The genes are TRBV23-1 and TRBJ2-5; tentative D call: TRBD2 (5 bases). TRBV23-1 is reported as an ORF; its role is uncertain. The CDR3 loop spans 13 amino acids. The V and J ends lost 5 bases and 7 bases respectively, with 14 bases between them. CDR3 bases: TGCGCCAGCAGTGGAGGCAGGAGTGCGACCCAGTACTTC. Its protein is CASSGGRSATQYF.

Only one count was recorded for this clone. This chain joins TRBV27 and TRBJ2-1; D possibly corresponds to TRBD2 (5 bases). Germline V gene data show CDR1 as MNHEY and CDR2 as SMNVEV (reference sequence). CDR3 length: 14 residues. V lost 2 bases to trimming and J lost 8 bases, with 13 bases between them. The CDR3 region has the DNA TGTGCCAGCAGTTTAGTCGACGGACTGGATGAGCAGTTCTTC. Translating gives CASSLVDGLDEQFF.

This chain joins TRBV4-1 and TRBJ1-1, with 12 bases matching TRBD1. The CDR3 is 16 residues long. V dropped 1 base and J dropped 6; count of bases not matched to a gene: 6. Germline values: CDR1 MGHRA, CDR2 YSYEKL. The CDR3 region has the DNA TGCGCCAGCAGCCAAGGGCCCGGGACAGGGGGCTCTGAAGCTTTCTTT. Protein product: CASSQGPGTGGSEAFF.

This chain uses TRBV3-1 (or the pseudogene TRBV3-2) with TRBJ2-7, with 10 bases identical to TRBD2. Germline V gene data show CDR1 as LGHDT and CDR2 as YNNKEL (reference sequence). The CDR3 is 18 residues long. J was trimmed by 4 bases and V by 4 bases; bases with no gene match: 16. The CDR3 reads CASSLRPPLAGEPYEQYF. CDR3 nucleotide sequence: TGTGCCAGCAGCCTAAGACCCCCTCTAGCGGGAGAACCGTACGAGCAGTACTTC.